This paragraph reports one T cell receptor (beta chain). The target antigen is unknown. Time point in this sample: baseline, week 1 (first vaccination visit). The treatment denotes: pre-vaccination baseline after standard-of-care therapy. The sample is drawn from a study of a mutant IDH1 vaccine in newly diagnosed glioma. Turning to the study itself: Treated patients comprised around 62% males and roughly 40% females, mean age approximately 37 years. The study, taken as a whole, reports: Pseudoprogression seemed unrelated to changes in top peripheral T cell clonotypes.

The V gene's germline CDR1 is SGHDN and CDR2 FVKESK. The CDR3 consists of 15 residues. V was cut by 1 base and J by 3 bases, with 10 bases left in between. The data were produced by immunoSEQ multiplex PCR, yet TCRdb's version contains in-frame clones alone and is incomplete. The sample has tens of thousands of clones; almost 85% are singletons. The chain is built from TRBV14 and TRBJ2-1; no clear D gene. Material: PBMCs, obtained from a glioma patient treated with radiotherapy, temozolomide or both. This receptor was identified in a man between 25 and 39 years old with glioma. CDR3 sequence (DNA): TGTGCCAGCAGCCAAGGGAGCCTATACTACAATGAGCAGTTCTTC. It specifies CASSQGSLYYNEQFF.